These 32 T cell receptor beta chains came from one sample sequenced in a study of immune aging and cytomegalovirus after organ transplant. A microwell BD Rhapsody targeted mRNA and AbSeq workflow captured the cells and built the libraries. One entry per CDR3 protein results from TCRdb running MiXCR on the single-cell sequencing reads. The data hold fewer than 25,000 distinct CDR3 sequences, with 36% observed a single time. Time point denoted: five sample-tagged time points from pre-transplant (day -1) to day 368 post-transplant, pooled. The antigens these receptors bind are not known. This sample comprised CMV peptide-activated CD4+ and CD8+ T cells sorted from blood, obtained at five time points, pooled. Noted subset: sorted CD8+CD137+ and CD4+CD154+ T cells after approximately 12 h CMV IE-1 peptide stimulation. The receptor source for this set is a female donor who had a heart transplant and CMV viremia.

This clonotype was observed a handful of times. The J gene is TRBJ2-1, the V gene TRBV24-1, with D tentatively TRBD2 (5 bases). The germline CDR1 and CDR2 sequences are KGHDR and SFDVKD. This CDR3 is built from 12 residues. V shed 2 bases and J shed 7 bases, with 5 bases lying between them. This chain's CDR3 is CATSDSGNEQFF. DNA of the CDR3: TGTGCCACCAGTGATTCGGGGAATGAGCAGTTCTTC.

This clonotype occurred a few times. The chain combines TRBV7-3 with TRBJ1-2, with a weak D call TRBD1 (5 bases). Germline-derived CDR1 and CDR2 are SGHTA and FQGTGA. Between the trimmed V and J ends, which lost 5 bases and 4 bases, there was a span of 14 bases. The CDR3 covers 14 residues. CDR3 protein: CASSRTPQGYGYTF. In nucleotides, the CDR3 is TGTGCCAGCAGCCGGACACCCCAGGGCTATGGCTACACCTTC. The entire variable domain, with the rest obtained from reference TRBV7-3 and TRBJ1-2, is as follows: GAGVSQTPSNKVTEKGKYVELRCDPISGHTALYWYRQSLGQGPEFLIYFQGTGAADDSGLPNDRFFAVRPEGSVSTLKIQRTERGDSAVYLCASSRTPQGYGYTFGSGTRLTVV.

This clonotype came up a few times. This sequence joins TRBV19 and TRBJ1-5, with 7 bases fitting TRBD1. J lost 7 bases, V lost 7 bases, and 13 bases had no gene match. Germline V CDR1 and CDR2: LNHDA, SQIVND (reference sequence). This CDR3 spans 15 amino acids. CDR3 nucleotide sequence: TGTGCCAGTACCTCGCGGCAGGGGGGACCCCAGCCCCAGCATTTT. This gives the protein CASTSRQGGPQPQHF.

The rearrangement uses TRBV20-1 and TRBJ2-7; 7 nucleotides match TRBD1. CDR1 and CDR2 from the germline V gene are DFQATT and SNEGSKA (reference sequence). With 0 bases clipped from V and 5 bases from J, the junction kept 13 bases outside the gene matches. This CDR3 has 16 residues. The CDR3 protein is CSARDRVSWTGDEQYF. As DNA, the CDR3 is TGCAGTGCTAGAGATCGGGTAAGCTGGACAGGTGACGAGCAGTACTTC.

This clonotype was picked up many times. The chain couples TRBV23-1 to TRBJ2-7; TRBD2 aligns across 9 bases. TRBV23-1 qualifies as an ORF whose function is uncertain. The J segment lost 5 bases and the V segment lost 4 bases, leaving 12 bases of the junction unmatched. The CDR3 spans 16 residues. The CDR3 bases are TGCGCCAGCAGTCCTCACCAACTAGCGGGCCTTAACGAGCAGTACTTC. Translated: CASSPHQLAGLNEQYF.

This clonotype was detected ten times or more. The chain links TRBV6-6 to TRBJ1-5; D gene unclear. Germline V gene data show CDR1 as MNHNY and CDR2 as SVGAGI (reference sequence). The CDR3 has 12 residues. V lost 10 bases and J lost 4, with 11 bases in between. In nucleotides, the CDR3 is TGTGCCATCGGGGTAGGAAATCAGCCCCAGCATTTT. Its translation is CAIGVGNQPQHF.

This clonotype is medium-sized by share. The chain joins TRBV4-1 to TRBJ2-1; D possibly corresponds to TRBD2 (6 bases). This CDR3 has 15 amino acids. CDR1 is MGHRA, CDR2 YSYEKL, per germline. The V end was cut by 5 bases, the J end by 2 bases, with 13 bases between. The CDR3 is CASSSGDITYNEQFF. CDR3 DNA sequence: TGCGCCAGCAGCTCGGGAGATATAACCTACAATGAGCAGTTCTTC.

This chain connects TRBV28 to TRBJ2-1, with TRBD1 matching over 8 bases. Germline values: CDR1 MDHEN, CDR2 SYDVKM. J was trimmed by 5 bases and V by 5 bases; bases with no gene match: 8. The CDR3 length is 15 residues. CDR3 amino acids: CASSGWTGNNNEQFF. The CDR3 nucleotides are TGTGCCAGCAGTGGATGGACAGGGAATAACAATGAGCAGTTCTTC.

This clonotype was picked up many times. The chain carries TRBV5-1 and TRBJ2-2, with no clear D. Trimming stripped 10 bases from V and 3 bases from J, with 13 bases between. In germline, CDR1 is SGHRS, CDR2 YFSETQ. The CDR3 runs to 13 residues. The CDR3 sequence: CACKDAHTGELFF. CDR3 bases: TGCGCCTGCAAGGACGCCCACACCGGGGAGCTGTTTTTT.

V is TRBV19 and J is TRBJ1-5; 7 nucleotides match TRBD1. V lost 8 bases and J lost 4; bases outside the gene matches: 8. CDR1 and CDR2 from the germline V gene are LNHDA and SQIVND (reference sequence). This CDR3 contains 14 residues. CDR3 sequence (DNA): TGTGCCAGTGGGACAGTTTTCCGAAATCAGCCCCAGCATTTT. Amino acids: CASGTVFRNQPQHF.

This clonotype was counted a few times. The chain uses TRBV19 and TRBJ1-1; D gene ambiguous. CDR3 length: 13 amino acids. V lost 4 bases and J 1 base, leaving 7 bases between the germline ends. From germline, CDR1 is LNHDA and CDR2 SQIVND (reference sequence). In DNA form, the CDR3 reads TGTGCCAGTAGTAGTCACGCGAACACTGAAGCTTTCTTT. Encoded protein: CASSSHANTEAFF.

The chain joins TRBV7-9 to TRBJ2-6; possibly TRBD1 or TRBD2 for D (5 bases each). Germline CDR1 is SEHNR and CDR2 is FQNEAQ (reference sequence). The ends were cut back, 10 bases at V and 1 base at J, with 29 bases in the middle. The CDR3 runs to 20 residues. The CDR3 region has the DNA TGTGCCACACACAACCCCGACAGACTATCAACGTTTTCTGGGGCCAACGTCCTGACTTTC. As protein: CATHNPDRLSTFSGANVLTF.

The sample holds a few counts of this clonotype. The rearrangement joins TRBV15 to TRBJ1-5; D gene unclear. The CDR3 has 15 residues. From germline, CDR1 is LNHNV and CDR2 YYDKDF (reference sequence). Trimming stripped 5 bases from V and 3 bases from J, with 14 bases between. The CDR3 region has the DNA TGTGCCACCAGCCTCTCCGGGGTTTCCAATCAGCCCCAGCATTTT. It translates to CATSLSGVSNQPQHF.

The V call is TRBV6-5, the J call TRBJ2-7, with a weak D call TRBD1 (7 bases). The CDR3 is 15 amino acids. Trimming took 6 bases from V and 3 from J, leaving 18 bases between them. From germline, CDR1 is MNHEY and CDR2 SVGAGI. As DNA, the CDR3 is TGTGCCAGCAGAGAGAGCGGGTCAGGGGGCTACGAGCAGTACTTC. Its protein is CASRESGSGGYEQYF.

Of note for this clonotype: The junction departs from the called germline gene at one end, perhaps through a read error. This rearrangement joins TRBV24-1 to TRBJ2-1; D remains unclear. From germline, CDR1 is KGHDR and CDR2 SFDVKD. This CDR3 has 17 amino acids. This chain's CDR3 is CATSDIGGGSSYNEQVF. The CDR3, as DNA: TGTGCCACCAGTGATATTGGTGGCGGAAGCTCCTACAATGAGCAGGTCTTC.

The genes are TRBV11-2 and TRBJ2-7, with 7 bases matching TRBD2. Germline CDR1 is SGHAT and CDR2 is FQNNGV. This CDR3 has 14 residues. V gave up 7 bases and J gave up 3 bases; unmatched junction bases: 9. The CDR3 DNA reads as TGTGCCAGCAAGTCAGGACTAGAGCACTACGAGCAGTACTTC. Its protein product is CASKSGLEHYEQYF.

The chain has TRBV4-2 and TRBJ1-5; D gene ambiguous. Trimming stripped 0 bases from V and 4 bases from J, with 4 bases between. From germline, CDR1 is LGHNA and CDR2 YNFKEQ. This CDR3 region has 13 residues. Written as DNA, the CDR3 is TGTGCCAGCAGCCAAGATCCTAATCAGCCCCAGCATTTT. Residues: CASSQDPNQPQHF.

The count of this clonotype is one. This chain joins TRBV6-1 and TRBJ1-2; D ambiguous. With 0 bases removed from V and 7 bases from J, the gap between germline ends came to 9 bases. The germline CDR1 and CDR2 sequences are MNHNS and SASEGT. The length of the CDR3 is 13 residues. Here the CDR3 reads CASSEAGRAGYTF. As DNA, the CDR3 is TGTGCCAGCAGTGAAGCGGGTCGGGCTGGCTACACCTTC.

The rearrangement links TRBV12-3 or TRBV12-4 to TRBJ2-3; 10 positions agree with TRBD2. The V segment lost 3 bases and the J segment 3 bases; nucleotides outside the gene matches: 9. The CDR3 totals 17 residues. The CDR3 loop reads CASSFGASGRGTDTQYF. The DNA of the CDR3 is TGTGCCAGCAGTTTTGGCGCTAGCGGGAGAGGTACAGATACGCAGTATTTT.

This clonotype was picked up a small number of times. This chain joins TRBV5-6 and TRBJ2-3, with D possibly being TRBD1 (5 bases). Germline CDR1 is SGHDT and CDR2 is YYEEEE. The CDR3 has 14 residues. Trimming left V 3 bases short and J 8 bases short, with 16 bases between. CDR3 in DNA: TGTGCCAGCAGCTATGGCCTCCCCCAGGGTACGCAGTATTTT. It is translated as CASSYGLPQGTQYF. Full variable domain (outside the CDR3, taken from reference TRBV5-6 and TRBJ2-3): DAGVTQSPTHLIKTRGQQVTLRCSPKSGHDTVSWYQQALGQGPQFIFQYYEEEERQRGNFPDRFSGHQFPNYSSELNVNALLLGDSALYLCASSYGLPQGTQYFGPGTRLTVL.

The chain employs TRBV29-1 and TRBJ1-1; 10 bases fit TRBD1. The V and J ends lost 1 base and 1 base, in that order; junction bases with no gene match: 3. Germline-derived CDR1 and CDR2 are SQVTM and ANQGSEA. This CDR3 contains 15 residues. The CDR3 sequence: CSVEGGDRGNTEAFF. CDR3 DNA sequence: TGCAGCGTTGAAGGCGGGGACAGGGGGAACACTGAAGCTTTCTTT. The full variable domain, rest sourced from reference TRBV29-1 and TRBJ1-1, is SAVISQKPSRDICQRGTSLTIQCQVDSQVTMMFWYRQQPGQSLTLIATANQGSEATYESGFVIDKFPISRPNLTFSTLTVSNMSPEDSSIYLCSVEGGDRGNTEAFFGQGTRLTVV.

The rearrangement uses TRBV30 and TRBJ1-3; no firm D call. The CDR3 contains 12 residues. V shed 3 bases and J shed 9 bases, with 12 bases lying between them. CDR1 and CDR2 (germline): GTSNPN, SVGIG (reference sequence). The CDR3 sequence: CAWRMTLATIYF. The DNA of the CDR3 is TGTGCCTGGAGGATGACCCTCGCCACCATATATTTT.

The chain joins TRBV19 to TRBJ2-1, with 11 nucleotides matching TRBD2. The CDR3 spans 12 residues. The germline V gene has CDR1 LNHDA and CDR2 SQIVND (reference sequence). With V trimmed by 4 bases and J by 12 bases, 2 bases remained unmatched. CDR3 coding DNA: TGTGCCAGTAGTACTAGCGGGAGGTGGCAGTTCTTC. Translation gives CASSTSGRWQFF.

In its sample, this clonotype was seen many times. A much bigger clone sits one base away, suggesting this may be a read error. The V gene is TRBV23-1, the J gene TRBJ1-2, with a possible D match to TRBD1 (5 bases). TRBV23-1 is recorded as an ORF, its role being uncertain. The CDR3 is 17 amino acids. This chain's CDR3 is CASSQFGGPGQIYDYTF. The CDR3 DNA reads TGCGCCAGCAGTCAATTCGGGGGACCCGGCCAGATCTATGACTACACCTTC.

The table lists this clonotype with a few counts. The rearrangement links TRBV18 to TRBJ1-5, with 8 nucleotides matching TRBD1. J lost 7 bases, V lost 3 bases, and 2 bases had no gene match. This CDR3 contains 13 residues. Germline V gene data show CDR1 as KGHSH and CDR2 as LQKENI. The CDR3 coding sequence is TGTGCCAGCTCACCGACAGGGGAGCAGCCCCAGCATTTT. This sequence encodes CASSPTGEQPQHF.

This clonotype rates as medium-sized. V and J are TRBV10-2 and TRBJ2-5; possibly TRBD1 or TRBD2 for D (5 bases each). CDR3 size: 17 residues. V gave up 3 bases and J gave up 5 bases, with 22 bases separating them. The germline gives CDR1 WSHSY, CDR2 SAAADI. The CDR3 sequence: CASSEEPVGEWGETQYF. In nucleotides, the CDR3 is TGCGCCAGCAGTGAAGAACCAGTGGGGGAATGGGGGGAGACCCAGTACTTC.

The table lists this clonotype with a few counts. V is TRBV5-1 and J is TRBJ2-7; perhaps TRBD1 as D (5 bases). Per germline, CDR1 SGHRS and CDR2 YFSETQ. This CDR3 has 15 residues. Trimming removed 4 bases from V and 2 bases from J, with 16 bases in between. Here the CDR3 DNA reads TGCGCCAGCAGCCCCTCGGCCAGGGATCCCTACGAGCAGTACTTC. It specifies CASSPSARDPYEQYF.

In its sample, this clonotype was seen many times. The gene calls are TRBV24-1 and TRBJ2-5; D not certain. Germline V lookup: CDR1 KGHDR, CDR2 SFDVKD. V was pared by 1 base and J by 5 bases, with 16 bases between. CDR3 length: 16 amino acids. This chain's CDR3 is CATSDLPLEGRETQYF. CDR3 nucleotides: TGTGCCACCAGTGATTTACCCCTAGAAGGACGGGAGACCCAGTACTTC.

This clonotype has more than one count but fewer than ten. The chain employs TRBV19 and TRBJ1-2; D gene ambiguous. V lost 6 bases, J lost 7 bases, and 15 bases lay in between. The CDR3 spans 13 residues. Looked up from germline, CDR1 is LNHDA and CDR2 is SQIVND (reference sequence). The CDR3 DNA reads TGTGCCAGTAGAAGGGTGTTATTGGGTGGCTACACCTTC. It yields the protein CASRRVLLGGYTF.

The chain has TRBV19 and TRBJ2-3; TRBD1 matches at 7 bases. The CDR3 contains 14 residues. V shed 3 bases, J shed 4 bases, and the junction held 4 bases outside the gene matches. The germline V gene has CDR1 LNHDA and CDR2 SQIVND (reference sequence). The DNA for the CDR3 is TGTGCCAGTAGTATTGGGCAGGGGGCAGATACGCAGTATTTT. It translates to CASSIGQGADTQYF.

V and J are TRBV19 and TRBJ2-1; TRBD2 agrees at 10 bases. Trimming at V came to 5 bases and at J to 8 bases, leaving 9 bases not matched to a gene. Germline CDR1 LNHDA, CDR2 SQIVND (reference sequence). CDR3 length: 15 residues. CDR3 amino acids: CASSVGASGSYEQFF. The CDR3 coding sequence is TGTGCCAGTAGTGTAGGGGCTAGCGGGAGCTATGAGCAGTTCTTC.

As concerns this clonotype: At one end, the junction sequence differs from germline, possibly due to a read error. The CDR3 coding sequence is TGCAGCGTTGGAAAGATCGCCGGGACTAGCGGGTACAATGAACAGTTCTTC. Encoded protein: CSVGKIAGTSGYNEQFF. The chain has TRBV29-1 and TRBJ2-1; TRBD2 aligns across 12 bases. The germline V gene has CDR1 SQVTM and CDR2 ANQGSEA. CDR3 length: 17 residues.